This T cell receptor beta chain was sequenced for a study of OX40 agonist ivuxolimab in advanced cancers. The repertoire was sequenced with immunoSEQ multiplex PCR; TCRdb's copy has only in-frame clones and lacks some. The table has about 120,000 clones, around 87% seen once. Findings of the study overall: Clonal expansion among partial responders at 0.1-3.0 mg/kg ranked near the lowest. Certain nonresponders additionally had low normalized T-cell clonal expansion.

Regarding this clone: What it binds is unknown.

Sequenced here: CD4+ or CD8+ T cells sorted from blood, sampled in a trial of the OX40 agonist ivuxolimab. The sequence was obtained from an adult with an advanced solid tumor such as melanoma, head and neck, liver or kidney cancer.

The CDR3, as DNA: TGTGCCTGGAGTGTACAATTTTATGAGCAGTTCTTC. Translated, it gives CAWSVQFYEQFF. The chain uses TRBV30 and TRBJ2-1; no clear D. The CDR3 has 12 amino acids. Germline CDR1 is GTSNPN and CDR2 is SVGIG (reference sequence). With 0 bases removed from V and 8 bases from J, the gap between germline ends came to 8 bases.